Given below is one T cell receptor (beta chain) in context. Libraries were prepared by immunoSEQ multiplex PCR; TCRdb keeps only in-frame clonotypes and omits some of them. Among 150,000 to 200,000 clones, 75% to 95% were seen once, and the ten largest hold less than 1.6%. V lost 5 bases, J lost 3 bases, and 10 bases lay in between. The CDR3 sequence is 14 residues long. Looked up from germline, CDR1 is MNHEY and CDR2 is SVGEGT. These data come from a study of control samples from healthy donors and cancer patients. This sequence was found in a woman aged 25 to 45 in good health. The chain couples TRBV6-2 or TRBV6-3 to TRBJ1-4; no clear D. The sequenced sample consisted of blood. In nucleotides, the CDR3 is TGTGCCAGCAGTCCCGCAGTGGCTAATGAAAAACTGTTTTTT. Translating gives CASSPAVANEKLFF.